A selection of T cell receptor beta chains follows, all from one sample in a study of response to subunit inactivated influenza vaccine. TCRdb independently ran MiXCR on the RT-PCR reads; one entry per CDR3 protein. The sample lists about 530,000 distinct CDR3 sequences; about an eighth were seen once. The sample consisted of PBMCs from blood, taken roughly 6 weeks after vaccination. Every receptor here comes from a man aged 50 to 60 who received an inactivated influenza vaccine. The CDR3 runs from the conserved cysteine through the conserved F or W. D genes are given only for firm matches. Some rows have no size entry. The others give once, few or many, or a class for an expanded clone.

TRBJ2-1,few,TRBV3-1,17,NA,CASSQDHGNSGYNEQFF,TGTGCCAGCAGCCAAGATCACGGCAATTCGGGCTACAATGAGCAGTTCTTC
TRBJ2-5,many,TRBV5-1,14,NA,CASSAPGRTETQYF,TGCGCCAGCAGCGCGCCGGGTCGTACGGAGACCCAGTACTTC
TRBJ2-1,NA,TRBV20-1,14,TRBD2,CSASASGGVNEQFF,TGCAGTGCTAGTGCTAGCGGGGGGGTTAATGAGCAGTTCTTC
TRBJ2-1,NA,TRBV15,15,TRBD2,CATSKAGARLNEQFF,TGTGCCACCAGCAAAGCGGGGGCCCGTTTGAATGAGCAGTTCTTC
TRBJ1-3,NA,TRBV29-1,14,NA,CSVRGTRSGKTIYF,TGCAGCGTTCGTGGGACGCGCTCTGGAAAGACCATATATTTT
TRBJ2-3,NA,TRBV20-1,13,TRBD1,CSATGQGTDTQYF,TGCAGTGCTACGGGACAGGGCACAGATACGCAGTATTTT
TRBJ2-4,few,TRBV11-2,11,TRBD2,CASRRSGAQYF,TGTGCCAGCAGACGAAGCGGGGCTCAGTACTTC
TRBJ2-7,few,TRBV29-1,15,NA,CSVENPGPYSYEQYF,TGCAGCGTTGAAAACCCAGGGCCTTACTCCTACGAGCAGTACTTC
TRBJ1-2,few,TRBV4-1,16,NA,CASSQEGGAYSYGYTF,TGCGCCAGCAGCCAAGAAGGAGGGGCTTATAGCTATGGCTACACCTTC
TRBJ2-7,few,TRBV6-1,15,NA,CASSREEVGAYEQYF,TGTGCCAGCAGCCGAGAAGAAGTCGGGGCCTACGAGCAGTACTTC
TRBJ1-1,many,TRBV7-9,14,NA,CASSKDIRGAEAFF,TGTGCCAGCAGCAAGGACATCAGGGGCGCTGAAGCTTTCTTT
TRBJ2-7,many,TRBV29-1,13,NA,CSATSPITYEQYF,TGCAGCGCCACTAGCCCGATTACCTACGAGCAGTACTTC
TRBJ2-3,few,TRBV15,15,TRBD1,CATSRAGQGADTQYF,TGTGCCACCAGCAGGGCGGGACAGGGTGCAGATACGCAGTATTTT
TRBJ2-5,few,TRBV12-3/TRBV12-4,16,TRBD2,CASSPVRGGDQETQYF,TGTGCCAGCAGTCCCGTTCGGGGGGGGGACCAAGAGACCCAGTACTTC
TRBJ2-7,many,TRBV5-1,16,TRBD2,CASSGPGGAGSYEQYF,TGCGCCAGCAGCGGCCCGGGGGGGGCGGGATCCTACGAGCAGTACTTC
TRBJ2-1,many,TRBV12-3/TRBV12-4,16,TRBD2,CASSFSGTSGTNEQFF,TGTGCCAGCAGTTTTTCGGGGACTAGCGGGACCAATGAGCAGTTCTTC
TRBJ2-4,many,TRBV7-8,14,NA,CASSLGQGINIQYF,TGTGCCAGCAGCTTAGGCCAGGGGATAAACATTCAGTACTTC
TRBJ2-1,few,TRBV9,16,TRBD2,CASSEGTSGVYNEQFF,TGTGCCAGCAGCGAAGGGACTAGCGGGGTTTACAATGAGCAGTTCTTC
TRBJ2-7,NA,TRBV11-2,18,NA,CASSSKPPGTPLNYEQYF,TGTGCCAGCAGCTCCAAACCCCCCGGGACACCCCTTAACTACGAGCAGTACTTC
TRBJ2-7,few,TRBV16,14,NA,CASSLSGISYEQYF,TGTGCCAGCAGTCTTAGCGGAATCTCCTACGAGCAGTACTTC
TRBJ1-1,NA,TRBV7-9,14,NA,CASSPPRGGTEAFF,TGTGCCAGCAGCCCCCCCCGGGGGGGCACTGAAGCTTTCTTT
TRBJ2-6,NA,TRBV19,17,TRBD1,CASRQGKASPGANVLTF,TGTGCCAGTCGACAGGGTAAGGCGTCTCCTGGGGCCAACGTCCTGACTTTC
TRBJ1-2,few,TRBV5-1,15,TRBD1,CASSYGTGVVYGYTF,TGCGCCAGCAGCTACGGGACAGGGGTTGTCTATGGCTACACCTTC
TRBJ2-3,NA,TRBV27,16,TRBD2,CASGKRLAGHTDTQYF,TGTGCCAGCGGGAAGAGACTAGCGGGACACACAGATACGCAGTATTTT
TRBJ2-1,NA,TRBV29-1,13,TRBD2,CSVEGGLANEQFF,TGCAGCGTTGAAGGTGGACTAGCGAATGAGCAGTTCTTC
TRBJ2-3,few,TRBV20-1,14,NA,CSARLKFTTDTQYF,TGCAGTGCTAGACTTAAGTTCACCACAGATACGCAGTATTTT
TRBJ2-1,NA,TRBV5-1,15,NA,CASSYGHRSNNEQFF,TGCGCCAGCAGCTATGGGCACCGATCAAACAATGAGCAGTTCTTC
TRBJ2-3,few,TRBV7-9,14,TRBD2,CASSPGTIPYTQYF,TGTGCCAGCAGCCCAGGGACTATCCCATATACGCAGTATTTT
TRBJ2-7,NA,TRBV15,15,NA,CATSREGLGSYEQYF,TGTGCCACCAGCAGAGAGGGGCTGGGCTCCTACGAGCAGTACTTC
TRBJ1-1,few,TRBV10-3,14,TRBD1,CAISATGSLTEAFF,TGTGCCATCAGTGCGACAGGGAGCCTCACTGAAGCTTTCTTT
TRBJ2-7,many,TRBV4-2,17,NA,CASSQEGQVTIRSEQYF,TGTGCCAGCAGCCAGGAGGGGCAGGTAACTATCAGGAGCGAGCAGTACTTC
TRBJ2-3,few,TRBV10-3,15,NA,CAIRAGDRNTDTQYF,TGTGCCATCAGGGCCGGAGACAGAAACACAGATACGCAGTATTTT
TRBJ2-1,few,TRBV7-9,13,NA,CASSDSTYNEQFF,TGTGCCAGCAGTGACAGTACTTACAATGAGCAGTTCTTC
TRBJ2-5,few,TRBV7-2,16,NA,CASSLVRSALAETQYF,TGTGCCAGCAGCTTAGTGCGATCGGCTCTGGCTGAGACCCAGTACTTC
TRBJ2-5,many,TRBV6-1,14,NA,CASIPDSPRETQYF,TGTGCCAGCATCCCAGACAGCCCCCGGGAGACCCAGTACTTC
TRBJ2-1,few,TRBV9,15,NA,CASSVVAEVYNEQFF,TGTGCCAGCAGCGTAGTCGCAGAAGTCTACAATGAGCAGTTCTTC
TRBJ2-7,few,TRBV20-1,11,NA,CSAPREYEQYF,TGCAGTGCTCCCCGCGAATACGAGCAGTACTTC
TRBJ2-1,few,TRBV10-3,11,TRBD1,CAAGQGAEQFF,TGTGCCGCTGGACAGGGGGCGGAGCAGTTCTTC
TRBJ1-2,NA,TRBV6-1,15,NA,CASSEAVAVNYGYTF,TGTGCCAGCAGTGAAGCGGTGGCAGTTAACTATGGCTACACCTTC
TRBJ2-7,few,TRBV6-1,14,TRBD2,CASKTGLAGNEQYF,TGTGCCAGCAAAACGGGTCTAGCGGGAAACGAGCAGTACTTC
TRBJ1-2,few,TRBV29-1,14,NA,CSVGEGAPAYGYTF,TGCAGCGTTGGAGAAGGGGCCCCCGCCTATGGCTACACCTTC